One and the same sample provided the 8 T cell receptor beta chains below, sequenced in a study of T-cell reconstitution after alpha-beta-depleted transplantation in children. TCRbeta library construction was performed incorporating unique molecular identifiers. MiXCR, applied by TCRdb to the PCR reads, yields one record per CDR3 protein. The data contain 450,000 to 600,000 distinct CDR3 sequences, about a sixth of them seen just once; the ten biggest clones take up roughly 3.3%. Sequencing was performed on PBMCs from the stem cell graft donor, taken from the stem cell graft. These receptors all stem from a human donor who donated a stem cell graft to a child with acute lymphoblastic leukemia.

This clonotype has more than one count but fewer than ten. The chain has TRBV12-3 or TRBV12-4 and TRBJ2-1, with a possible D match to TRBD2 (6 bases). The V and J ends lost 6 bases and 7 bases respectively, with 19 bases between them. This CDR3 contains 15 residues. In nucleotides, the CDR3 is TGTGCCAGCAGCCCTAATATTCCGGGGGAGAATGAGCAGTTCTTC. Amino acids: CASSPNIPGENEQFF.

This clonotype was seen repeatedly, ten times or more. This chain links TRBV7-2 with TRBJ2-5; weak D call: TRBD2 (5 bases). The V gene lost 4 bases and the J gene lost 3 bases, with 18 bases spanning the gap. This CDR3 has 16 amino acids. Germline CDR1 is SGHTA and CDR2 is FQGNSA. The DNA of the CDR3 is TGTGCCAGCAGCTCCTACTACGACACTAGGGAAGAGACCCAGTACTTC. Translation: CASSSYYDTREETQYF.

This chain joins TRBV5-1 and TRBJ2-1, with 14 bases fitting TRBD2. CDR3 size: 15 residues. J gave up 6 bases and V 4 bases, and 3 bases lay outside the gene matches. Looked up from germline, CDR1 is SGHRS and CDR2 is YFSETQ. The CDR3: CASSATSGRANEQFF. CDR3 sequence (DNA): TGCGCCAGCAGCGCGACTAGCGGGAGGGCCAATGAGCAGTTCTTC.

The chain links TRBV7-9 to TRBJ1-2; D uncertain. There are 14 residues in the CDR3. V was cut by 2 bases and J by 3 bases, with 10 bases left in between. Germline V gives CDR1 SEHNR, CDR2 FQNEAQ (reference sequence). CDR3 DNA sequence: TGTGCCAGCAGCTTAAATTTCAGGCACTATGGCTACACCTTC. Translated, it gives CASSLNFRHYGYTF.

This clonotype was observed a handful of times. The chain uses TRBV6-5 and TRBJ2-2; D uncertain. The length of the CDR3 is 15 residues. Trimming removed 2 bases at V and 6 bases at J, with 13 bases between. Germline V gene data show CDR1 as MNHEY and CDR2 as SVGAGI. This CDR3 is CASSYGVGSAGELFF. The CDR3 DNA follows: TGTGCCAGCAGTTACGGGGTAGGCTCGGCCGGGGAGCTGTTTTTT.

This chain joins TRBV6-1 and TRBJ2-1; TRBD2 aligns across 7 bases. Germline CDR1 and CDR2: MNHNS and SASEGT. This CDR3 is 14 amino acids long. Trimming took 10 bases from V and 8 from J; bases not matched to a gene: 14. Written as DNA, the CDR3 is TGTGCCACGGGGGTGGGAGCGGGAAACGATGAGCAGTTCTTC. Amino acids: CATGVGAGNDEQFF.

The chain combines TRBV29-1 with TRBJ1-4, with D tentatively TRBD1 (5 bases). The ends were cut back, 7 bases at V and 5 bases at J, with 14 bases in the middle. Germline V gene lookup returns CDR1 SQVTM and CDR2 ANQGSEA. The CDR3 spans 13 residues. Here the CDR3 DNA reads TGCAGCGGGACCGGGACGGGAAATGAAAAACTGTTTTTT. Residues: CSGTGTGNEKLFF. The whole variable domain, filled in from reference TRBV29-1 and TRBJ1-4, reads SAVISQKPSRDICQRGTSLTIQCQVDSQVTMMFWYRQQPGQSLTLIATANQGSEATYESGFVIDKFPISRPNLTFSTLTVSNMSPEDSSIYLCSGTGTGNEKLFFGSGTQLSVL.

This clonotype has just a few counts. CDR3 sequence: CASSFAGLASGTDTQYF. The CDR3, as DNA: TGTGCCAGCAGTTTTGCGGGACTAGCGAGCGGCACAGATACGCAGTATTTT. V is TRBV12-3 or TRBV12-4 and J is TRBJ2-3, with 10 bases lining up with TRBD2. Trimming took 3 bases from V and 1 from J; bases not matched to a gene: 7. CDR3 length equals 17 residues.